This T cell receptor (beta chain) originates from a study of siplizumab effects on memory and regulatory T cells. Whole-study findings and limits: Naive T cells seemed more diverse than memory cells and seemed major alloresponse contributors.

Germline loops: CDR1 SEHNR, CDR2 FQNEAQ (reference sequence). This CDR3 has 13 amino acids. The germline V and J ends were trimmed by 5 bases and 6 bases, with 11 bases remaining between them. Clones were sequenced by immunoSEQ multiplex PCR, and TCRdb holds only the in-frame ones, with some missing. The data contain around 68,000 clones, 88% of them singletons. Comment on this clone: What it recognizes is unknown.

The source is a human donor in good health. The chain couples TRBV7-9 to TRBJ2-1, with D maybe TRBD2 (5 bases). Sequenced material: Tregs sorted from blood. The CDR3: CASSPRGPNEQFF. The CDR3, as DNA: TGTGCCAGCAGCCCTCGAGGGCCCAATGAGCAGTTCTTC.